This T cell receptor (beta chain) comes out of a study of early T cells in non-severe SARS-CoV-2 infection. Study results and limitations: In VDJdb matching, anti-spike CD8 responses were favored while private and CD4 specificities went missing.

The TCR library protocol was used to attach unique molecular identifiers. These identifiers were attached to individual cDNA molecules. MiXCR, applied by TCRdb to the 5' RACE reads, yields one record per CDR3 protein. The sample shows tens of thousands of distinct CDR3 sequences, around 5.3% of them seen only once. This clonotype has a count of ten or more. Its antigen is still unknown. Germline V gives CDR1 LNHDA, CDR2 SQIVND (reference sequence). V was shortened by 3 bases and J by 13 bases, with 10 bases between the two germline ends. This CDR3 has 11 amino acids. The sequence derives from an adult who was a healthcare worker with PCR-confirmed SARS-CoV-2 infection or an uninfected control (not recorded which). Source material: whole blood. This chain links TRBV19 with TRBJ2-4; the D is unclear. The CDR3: CASSIPPRQYF. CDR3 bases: TGTGCCAGTAGTATTCCTCCCCGCCAGTACTTC.